This T cell receptor beta chain originates from a study of shared clonotypes between healthy human individuals. The data were produced by immunoSEQ multiplex PCR, yet TCRdb's version contains in-frame clones alone and is incomplete. This table holds 1,100,000 or so clones, about four fifths found once. The receptor was isolated from a man between 18 and 29 years old in good health. Some clones in this sample may be carry-over from other donors' samples. The sequenced sample was memory CD4+ T cells from PBMCs. Sample subset: CD45RA-negative fraction.

CDR3 protein: CASSSPSGASGRVTQYF. Written as DNA, the CDR3 is TGTGCCAGCAGTTCCCCCTCGGGGGCTAGCGGACGAGTTACGCAGTATTTT. The gene calls are TRBV27 and TRBJ2-3; tentatively, D is TRBD2 (7 bases). The ends were cut back, 4 bases at V and 8 bases at J, with 25 bases in the middle. Germline CDR1 is MNHEY and CDR2 is SMNVEV (reference sequence). The CDR3 has 17 amino acids.